The source of this T cell receptor beta chain is a study of vaccination and CD4 T cells after COVID-19. Treatment of the sample: 10-day PBMC culture with coronavirus spike peptide pools or control peptides (ViraFEST assay). In the case of this clonotype: The target antigen is unknown.

The Oncomine TCR Beta short-read assay sequenced DNA from cultured CD4+ T cells. TCRdb independently ran MiXCR on the PCR reads; one entry per CDR3 protein. There are 13,000 to 15,000 distinct CDR3 sequences in the sample; 65% to 75% occur only once, and 15% to 20% lies in the top ten. Input material: CD4+ T cells from blood, cultured in vitro. The sequence was collected from a human donor who had recovered from COVID-19.

CDR3 sequence reads: CATNVDGTGELFF. The CDR3 coding sequence is TGTGCCACCAACGTGGATGGGACCGGGGAGCTGTTTTTT. The genes are TRBV24-1 and TRBJ2-2; D ambiguous. V was trimmed by 8 bases and J by 5 bases, leaving 11 bases between them. CDR3 length: 13 residues. Looked up from germline, CDR1 is KGHDR and CDR2 is SFDVKD.